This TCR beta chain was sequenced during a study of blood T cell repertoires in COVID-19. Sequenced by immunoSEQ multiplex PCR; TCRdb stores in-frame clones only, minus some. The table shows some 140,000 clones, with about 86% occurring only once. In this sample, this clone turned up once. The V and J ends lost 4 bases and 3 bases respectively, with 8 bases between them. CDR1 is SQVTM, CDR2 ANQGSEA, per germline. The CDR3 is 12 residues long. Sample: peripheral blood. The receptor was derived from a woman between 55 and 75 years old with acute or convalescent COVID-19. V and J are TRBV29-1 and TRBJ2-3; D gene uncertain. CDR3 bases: TGCAGCGTTGTTGTCCCAACAGATACGCAGTATTTT. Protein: CSVVVPTDTQYF.